Sequencing of this TCR beta chain was carried out in a study of identical twins listed by TCRdb under 2016. With regard to the full study: TCR alpha and beta repertoires from monozygotic twins, unrelated adults of various ages and cord blood were deep-sequenced to test whether fetal clonotypes persist. Replicate twin experiments were performed at different times using different library preparation protocols to rule out contamination. On the study overall, not on this receptor specifically: Zero-insertion analyses could be partly confounded by invariant T cells such as MAIT and iNKT, although diverse VJ usage argued against such confounding for most clonotypes. Because the same donors could not be followed over many years, conclusions were based on cross-sectional statistical analysis. Abundant cord blood beta clonotypes had fewer insertions, young adult naive repertoires showed a similar but weaker trend, and memory repertoires showed no such trend. The excess sharing between twins in beta out-of-frame sequences was weaker because fewer shared sequences reduced the signal-to-noise ratio. Compared with coincidental sharing between unrelated individuals, an excess of low generation-probability sequences was observed among out-of-frame TCR alpha sequences shared between twins. In monozygotic twins, recombination models systematically underestimated out-of-frame TCR alpha sharing, but the models matched the sharing seen between unrelated individuals.

Every donor was a healthy Caucasian. Three pairs of female monozygotic twins, all aged about 18 to 30 years, were included in the twin cohort. Peripheral blood mononuclear cells were used as the source from which RNA for TCR libraries was isolated. The table lists this clonotype with a few counts. The specificity of this receptor is unknown. Base qualities are not at hand, and no much larger clone is one base apart. The CDR3 has 15 amino acids, counting the end cysteine and phenylalanine. The retained sequence is limited to the CDR3, 45 bases, with the frame set at the first base. Trimming takes 2 bases off V and 4 bases off J; junction bases not matched to a gene: 4. CDR1 and CDR2 are drawn from the germline V gene: LGHNA, YSLEER. The library came from 5' RACE. Instrument used: Illumina HiSeq 2000. A universal primer binding site was introduced by template switching, and a unique molecular identifier was present in the final cDNA, enabling accurate counting of TCR cDNA molecules. Specific primers in the conserved constant-segment region were used to synthesize first-strand cDNA for the TCR alpha and beta chains. Each cDNA library was double barcoded, with a SMART-Mk sample barcode plus Illumina barcodes, to control for contamination. TruSeq adapter sequences along with Illumina sample barcodes were introduced in two successive PCR steps. TCR alpha and beta cDNA libraries were sequenced on the Illumina HiSeq platform with custom primers. The authors' pipeline ran thus. Raw reads were processed with MiGEC to extract unique molecular identifiers, and MiXCR was used to determine CDR3 positions. Recombination models were inferred per individual with the repgenHMM and IGoR tools using an EM algorithm. The analysis of shared clonotypes was done with the tcR package in R, with sharing normalized by the product of cloneset sizes. To study raw recombination without the effects of thymic and clonal selection, out-of-frame nonproductive sequences were analyzed. Using fastp at Q25 and MiXCR, TCRdb reprocessed the public reads and kept productive beta chains. Rows are unified per CDR3 protein, each entry keeping the most common DNA and genes. V and J calls and clone size were set by TCRdb, not the authors. In this sample the table shows about 660,000 distinct CDR3 sequences, over 8.5% of which occur a single time. Roughly 0.97% of the sample is taken by the ten largest.

These data also formed part of another study, on yellow fever vaccine responses in identical twins. As the second publication notes: The T cell response to vaccination in identical twins was reported by the authors to appear partly convergent and partly personalized. In identical twins, the study followed T cell clones that responded to the vaccine with precision.

The sample taken for sequencing was PBMCs. This sequence was found in a woman aged 18-35 years in good health. The rearranged segments are TRBV4-3 and TRBJ1-4; TRBD1 aligns with 7 central bases. The CDR3 region: CASSQTGTVNEKLFF. At the DNA level, the sequence is TGCGCCAGCAGCCAAACCGGGACAGTTAATGAAAAACTGTTTTTT.